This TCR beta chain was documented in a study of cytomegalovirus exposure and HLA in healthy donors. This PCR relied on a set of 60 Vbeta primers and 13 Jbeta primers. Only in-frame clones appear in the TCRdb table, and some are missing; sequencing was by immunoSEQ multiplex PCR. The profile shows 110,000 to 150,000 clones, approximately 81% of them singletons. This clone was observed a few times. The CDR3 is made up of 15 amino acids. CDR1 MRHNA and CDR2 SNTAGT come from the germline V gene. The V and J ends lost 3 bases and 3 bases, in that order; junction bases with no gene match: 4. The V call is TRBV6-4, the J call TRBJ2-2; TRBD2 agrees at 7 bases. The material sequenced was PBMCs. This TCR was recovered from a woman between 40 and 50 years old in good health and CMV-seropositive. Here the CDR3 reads CASSELGGDTGELFF. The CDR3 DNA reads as TGTGCCAGCAGTGAACTGGGGGGGGACACCGGGGAGCTGTTTTTT.